Presented here are 32 T cell receptor beta chains from one specimen sequenced in a study of read filtering for tumor transcriptome and immune sequencing. This library used roughly 400 ng RNA and molecular barcoded adaptors spanning alpha/delta and beta/gamma chains. TCRdb ran MiXCR on the reads and lists one entry per CDR3 protein. In the table there are roughly 82,000 distinct CDR3 sequences, 9% to 15% of which are singletons. Sequencing was carried out using a population of CD138-negative cells sorted from bone marrow. The receptors were gathered from a donor at least 40 years old with multiple myeloma.

This clonotype was counted ten times or more. V and J are TRBV2 and TRBJ1-2; the D gene is possibly TRBD1 (6 bases). The CDR3 runs to 15 residues. CDR1 is SNHLY and CDR2 is FYNNEI in the germline V gene. Trimming took 4 bases from V and 4 from J, leaving 16 bases between them. CDR3 sequence: CASSVFVGAFYGYTF. The CDR3 region has the DNA TGTGCCAGCAGTGTGTTCGTGGGGGCGTTCTATGGCTACACCTTC.

The table lists this clonotype with many counts. The chain joins TRBV3-1 to TRBJ1-6; 8 bases line up with TRBD1. The germline CDR1 and CDR2 sequences are LGHDT and YNNKEL (reference sequence). The CDR3 covers 15 residues. V lost 0 bases to trimming and J lost 8 bases; unmatched junction nucleotides: 3. CDR3 coding DNA: TGTGCCAGCAGCCAAGAAACAGGGGGATATTCACCCCTCCACTTT. It is translated as CASSQETGGYSPLHF.

On this clonotype itself: This clone may be a read error of a much larger clone one base away. The CDR3 does not end in the conserved phenylalanine or tryptophan, so this is likely a read error. The chain carries TRBV2 and TRBJ2-5; a possible D gene is TRBD2 (5 bases). The CDR3 runs to 12 residues. CDR1 is SNHLY, CDR2 FYNNEI, per germline. V was shortened by 6 bases and J by 3 bases, with 8 bases between the two germline ends. The CDR3 DNA is TGTGCCAGCAGACTAGTGAAAGAGACCCAGTACCTC. It is translated as CASRLVKETQYL.

Many counts were recorded for this clonotype. V is TRBV18 and J is TRBJ1-5; D gene uncertain. There are 15 residues in the CDR3. V gave up 3 bases and J gave up 1 base, with 10 bases separating them. Germline V gene lookup returns CDR1 KGHSH and CDR2 LQKENI. The DNA for the CDR3 is TGTGCCAGCTCACCCGTGGGATCGAGCAATCAGCCCCAGCATTTT. Encoded protein: CASSPVGSSNQPQHF.

This clonotype was seen at least ten times. V is TRBV5-1 and J is TRBJ1-6; D ambiguous. There are 14 residues in the CDR3. V lost 0 bases, J lost 9 bases, and 10 bases lay in between. Germline assignment: CDR1 SGHRS and CDR2 YFSETQ. The CDR3 nucleotides are TGCGCCAGCAGCTTGGCCGGGTACGGTTCACCCCTCCACTTT. Translation: CASSLAGYGSPLHF.

In this sample, this clonotype turned up many times. The chain combines TRBV6-1 with TRBJ1-5, with a tentative D call TRBD1 (5 bases). CDR3 length equals 15 residues. Germline-derived CDR1 and CDR2 are MNHNS and SASEGT. Trimming cost V 4 bases and J 0 bases, with 10 bases left between them. The CDR3 loop is CASSVTVYSNQPQHF. In DNA form, the CDR3 reads TGTGCCAGCAGTGTGACAGTTTATAGCAATCAGCCCCAGCATTTT.

This clonotype has ten or more counts. The gene calls are TRBV4-2 and TRBJ2-1; 12 bases agree with TRBD2. The CDR3 sequence is 15 residues long. Germline V lookup: CDR1 LGHNA, CDR2 YNFKEQ. Unmatched junction bases numbered 8, after V lost 6 bases and J lost 8 bases. As DNA, the CDR3 is TGTGCCAGCAGACCCCGACTAGCGGGAGTACATGAGCAGTTCTTC. Amino acid sequence: CASRPRLAGVHEQFF.

Of note for this clonotype: A much larger clonotype is one base distant, so this may be a read error. The J gene is TRBJ2-6, the V gene TRBV6-2 or TRBV6-3; D gene uncertain. Germline V lookup: CDR1 MNHEY, CDR2 SVGEGT. The CDR3 spans 17 residues. The CDR3 DNA reads TGTGCCTGCAGCTCCTCGCCCTTTAGCTCTGGGGCCAACGTCCTGACTTTC. Translated: CACSSSPFSSGANVLTF.

The chain uses TRBV19 and TRBJ2-7; 8 positions agree with TRBD1. J was trimmed by 3 bases and V by 7 bases; bases with no gene match: 8. This CDR3 has 14 amino acids. Germline lookup yields CDR1 LNHDA and CDR2 SQIVND (reference sequence). The CDR3 nucleotides read TGTGCCAGTAAGCCAGGGGGCAACCTCTACGAGCAGTACTTC. Amino acid sequence: CASKPGGNLYEQYF.

In this sample, this clonotype turned up many times. Its ends do not fully match the called genes, so a read error is possible. The chain links TRBV7-9 to TRBJ2-3, with TRBD2 matching over 9 bases. This CDR3 has 16 residues. Germline CDR1 SEHNR, CDR2 FQNEAQ (reference sequence). CDR3: CASSLAAGGGTDTQYF. CDR3 DNA: TGTGCCAGCAGCCTAGCCGCGGGAGGGGGCACAGATACGCAGTATTTT.

The chain employs TRBV5-1 and TRBJ2-5; a weak D match, TRBD1 (5 bases). The CDR3 has 13 amino acids. The germline CDR1 and CDR2 sequences are SGHRS and YFSETQ. V lost 5 bases to trimming and J lost 1 base, with 9 bases between them. CDR3: CASSWTPQETQYF. For the CDR3, the DNA is TGCGCCAGCAGTTGGACACCCCAAGAGACCCAGTACTTC.

The gene calls are TRBV20-1 and TRBJ2-2, with TRBD2 matching 10 bases. Germline-derived CDR1 and CDR2 are DFQATT and SNEGSKA (reference sequence). V shed 3 bases, J shed 0 bases, and the junction held 7 bases outside the gene matches. The CDR3 is made up of 17 amino acids. The CDR3 protein is CSASGAGGIANTGELFF. CDR3 nucleotides: TGCAGTGCTAGCGGAGCGGGAGGGATCGCGAACACCGGGGAGCTGTTTTTT.

This clonotype has just one count. The junction shows a germline mismatch at one end, possibly a read error. This sequence joins TRBV29-1 and TRBJ1-1; D ambiguous. The germline CDR1 and CDR2 sequences are SQVTM and ANQGSEA. The CDR3 extends over 12 amino acids. The CDR3 sequence is CSVDRANAEAFF. DNA for the CDR3: TGCAGCGTTGATCGGGCGAACGCTGAAGCTTTCTTT.

On this clonotype: At one of its ends the junction is not consistent with the germline gene, which may arise from a read error. This chain links TRBV7-2 with TRBJ2-1; 10 nucleotides align to TRBD2. In germline, CDR1 is SGHTA, CDR2 FQGNSA. The CDR3 length is 18 residues. The CDR3 loop is CANSLVSSDSGRSNEQFF. CDR3 sequence (DNA): TGTGCCAACAGCTTAGTGAGTAGCGATAGCGGGAGGAGCAATGAGCAGTTCTTC.

Comments on this clonotype: This likely comes from a read error, as the CDR3 has no conserved phenylalanine or tryptophan at its end. The V and J genes are TRBV29-1 and TRBJ2-5, with 7 bases identical to TRBD1. Germline loops: CDR1 SQVTM, CDR2 ANQGSEA. Unmatched junction bases numbered 5, after V lost 1 base and J lost 6 bases. This CDR3 region has 13 residues. Written as DNA, the CDR3 is TGCAGCGTTGAAGTACAGGGGTTAAAGACCCAGTACCTC. Residues: CSVEVQGLKTQYL.

At least ten counts were recorded for this clonotype. V usage is TRBV6-1 and J usage is TRBJ2-3, with D possibly matching TRBD2 (6 bases). Germline assignment: CDR1 MNHNS and CDR2 SASEGT. Trimming pared 8 bases from V and 5 bases from J, leaving 20 bases between. The CDR3 loop spans 15 amino acids. The CDR3 region is CASLPLRDFEDTQYF. The CDR3 DNA follows: TGTGCCAGCCTTCCACTCCGGGACTTCGAAGATACGCAGTATTTT.

A note on this clonotype: Since a much larger clone is just one base distant, this may be a read error. The missing conserved phenylalanine or tryptophan at the end of this CDR3 makes a read error likely. The chain uses TRBV24-1 and TRBJ2-1; the match to TRBD2 covers 13 bases. The CDR3 loop spans 15 amino acids. Germline CDR1 reads KGHDR; CDR2 reads SFDVKD. The CDR3 DNA follows: TGTGCGGTTTCCCGAGGACTAGCGGGGGCCAATGAGCAGTTCCTC. Residues: CAVSRGLAGANEQFL.

The chain has TRBV7-2 and TRBJ1-1; no clear D. The ends were cut back, 1 base at V and 0 bases at J, with 12 bases in the middle. Germline V lookup: CDR1 SGHTA, CDR2 FQGNSA. The CDR3 is 16 residues long. This chain's CDR3 is CASSLGRLTLNTEAFF. As DNA, the CDR3 is TGTGCCAGCAGCTTAGGTCGATTGACCTTGAACACTGAAGCTTTCTTT.

The rearrangement joins TRBV19 to TRBJ2-1, with 15 bases matching TRBD2. Germline V gene lookup returns CDR1 LNHDA and CDR2 SQIVND (reference sequence). This CDR3 region has 19 residues. The V segment lost 5 bases and the J segment 7 bases; nucleotides outside the gene matches: 15. The CDR3, as DNA: TGTGCCAGTAGTCCCCTCTTTCTGGGACTAGCGGGAGGAGATAATGAGCAGTTCTTC. Its protein product is CASSPLFLGLAGGDNEQFF.

This clonotype appeared many times. A read error may account for a junction end that differs from germline. This chain uses TRBV20-1 with TRBJ2-7; possibly TRBD2 for D (5 bases). Germline V gene data show CDR1 as DFQATT and CDR2 as SNEGSKA (reference sequence). CDR3 size: 14 residues. The CDR3 coding sequence is TGCAGTGCTAGAGGTATACCGGGATACTACGAGCATTACTTC. It encodes CSARGIPGYYEHYF.

The sample holds many counts of this clonotype. The chain links TRBV20-1 to TRBJ2-1; D may be TRBD1 or TRBD2 (5 bases each). Germline assignment: CDR1 DFQATT and CDR2 SNEGSKA (reference sequence). Between the trimmed V and J ends, which lost 0 bases and 7 bases, there was a span of 16 bases. This CDR3 has 15 amino acids. CDR3 sequence (DNA): TGCAGTGCTAGAGATTGGGGGTCAAGAGGAAATGAGCAGTTCTTC. It codes for CSARDWGSRGNEQFF.

This clonotype has a count of ten or more. The chain carries TRBV20-1 and TRBJ2-5, with D possibly matching TRBD2 (5 bases). Trimming removed 7 bases at V and 3 bases at J, with 18 bases between. The CDR3 runs to 14 residues. CDR1 and CDR2 (germline): DFQATT, SNEGSKA (reference sequence). In nucleotides, the CDR3 is TGCAGTGGATCCGGGGAAGCTCCAAAAGAGACCCAGTACTTC. This codes for CSGSGEAPKETQYF.

This clonotype was seen many times. The gene calls are TRBV7-2 and TRBJ1-4; D gene ambiguous. Germline CDR1 reads SGHTA; CDR2 reads FQGNSA. V was shortened by 4 bases and J by 7 bases, with 16 bases between the two germline ends. The CDR3 loop spans 15 amino acids. CDR3 region: CASSSRPQSGEKLFF. In nucleotides, the CDR3 is TGTGCCAGCAGCTCCCGACCCCAGTCGGGTGAAAAACTGTTTTTT.

The table lists this clonotype with many counts. The V and J genes are TRBV29-1 and TRBJ2-7; 7 bases match TRBD2. The CDR3 extends over 13 amino acids. The germline V gene encodes CDR1 SQVTM and CDR2 ANQGSEA. V trimming: 3 bases; J trimming: 6 bases; junction bases outside the gene matches: 8. Written as DNA, the CDR3 is TGCAGCGTTGAGGGAGGGGAACGAGGCGAGCAGTACTTC. Protein sequence: CSVEGGERGEQYF.

In this sample, this clonotype turned up a few times. A much more abundant neighbour one base away suggests this may be a read error. The J gene is TRBJ2-7, the V gene TRBV4-1, with D uncertain. CDR1 and CDR2 (germline): MGHRA, YSYEKL. The CDR3 is 15 residues long. Trimming cost V 2 bases and J 7 bases, with 18 bases left between them. The CDR3 region has the DNA TGCGCCAGCAGCCAAAATATGGCAGAATCGGAAGAGCAGTACTTC. This gives the protein CASSQNMAESEEQYF.

This clonotype was seen many times. The chain recombines TRBV4-1 with TRBJ2-7, with unresolved D. Trimming removed 4 bases from V and 6 bases from J, with 22 bases in between. Germline V gives CDR1 MGHRA, CDR2 YSYEKL. The CDR3 is 16 residues long. The CDR3 DNA reads TGCGCCAGCAGCCCCAATCCGGATGGGGTTTCTGGCGAGCAGTACTTC. Its protein is CASSPNPDGVSGEQYF.

This clonotype was seen at least ten times. This may stem from a read error, because a much larger clone lies one nucleotide away. The V gene is TRBV9, the J gene TRBJ2-1; D remains ambiguous. The germline CDR1 and CDR2 sequences are SGDLS and YYNGEE. CDR3 length equals 13 residues. CDR3 bases: TGTGCCAGCAGCGTAGATATCACCAATGGGCAGTTCTTC. Its translation is CASSVDITNGQFF.

On this clonotype itself: The junction and the germline gene differ at one end; a read error may be behind it. J is TRBJ2-2 and V is TRBV10-3; a possible D gene is TRBD2 (5 bases). The germline CDR1 and CDR2 sequences are ENHRY and SYGVKD. The length of the CDR3 is 13 residues. The CDR3 DNA reads TGTGCCGTCAGTGACCGGGAAACAGGGGAGCTGTTTTTT. Its translation: CAVSDRETGELFF.

This clonotype showed up many times. The chain combines TRBV5-1 with TRBJ2-1; possible D gene TRBD2, 6 bases. The CDR3 length is 13 residues. The V and J ends lost 4 bases and 8 bases respectively, with 13 bases between them. From germline, CDR1 is SGHRS and CDR2 YFSETQ. CDR3 protein: CASSPTGDHEQFF. Written as DNA, the CDR3 is TGCGCCAGCAGCCCTACGGGGGACCATGAGCAGTTCTTC.

This clonotype was counted at least ten times. V and J are TRBV30 and TRBJ2-1; 10 bases agree with TRBD2. Germline assignment: CDR1 GTSNPN and CDR2 SVGIG (reference sequence). The CDR3 contains 14 residues. V lost 3 bases and J lost 8; bases outside the gene matches: 7. CDR3 coding DNA: TGTGCCTGGAGCTGGAGCGGGAGGGCCCATGAGCAGTTCTTC. It encodes CAWSWSGRAHEQFF.

This clonotype occurred many times. This rearrangement joins TRBV18 to TRBJ2-1; TRBD2 matches at 11 bases. The CDR3 has 18 amino acids. V shed 3 bases and J 6 bases; nucleotides not matched to a gene: 13. CDR1 and CDR2 from the germline V gene are KGHSH and LQKENI. The CDR3 protein is CASSPLRGTSGRSNEQFF. CDR3 sequence (DNA): TGTGCCAGCTCACCCTTAAGAGGGACTAGCGGAAGATCCAATGAGCAGTTCTTC.

This clonotype was seen a handful of times. The chain carries TRBV29-1 and TRBJ2-7; 10 bases line up with TRBD2. Germline V gene data show CDR1 as SQVTM and CDR2 as ANQGSEA. The CDR3 totals 14 residues. V was clipped by 2 bases and J by 2 bases; unmatched bases: 3. The CDR3 protein is CSVERSGRAYEQYF. DNA of the CDR3: TGCAGCGTTGAAAGGAGCGGGAGGGCCTACGAGCAGTACTTC.